Sequencing of this T cell receptor beta chain was carried out in a study of CXCR3-negative and CXCR3-positive naive CD8 T cells. Preparation of TRB cDNA libraries relied on 5' RACE carrying UMI labels. TCRdb reprocessed the 5' RACE reads and stores each CDR3 protein as one record, lacking DNA. This listing includes over 70,000 distinct CDR3 sequences. The CDR3 spans 15 residues. Looked up from germline, CDR1 is ENHRY and CDR2 is SYGVKD. The sequence was collected from a human donor in good health. Some clones in this sample may be carry-over from other donors' samples. The rearrangement joins TRBV10-3 to TRBJ2-2; TCRdb calls TRBD1, which cannot be checked without DNA. The material sequenced was naive CXCR3- CD8+ T cells from blood. Subset reported: CD45RO-CCR7+CD27+CD95- naive CD8+ T cells lacking CXCR3 (TNR3-). The CDR3: CAISSPGQGAGELFF.